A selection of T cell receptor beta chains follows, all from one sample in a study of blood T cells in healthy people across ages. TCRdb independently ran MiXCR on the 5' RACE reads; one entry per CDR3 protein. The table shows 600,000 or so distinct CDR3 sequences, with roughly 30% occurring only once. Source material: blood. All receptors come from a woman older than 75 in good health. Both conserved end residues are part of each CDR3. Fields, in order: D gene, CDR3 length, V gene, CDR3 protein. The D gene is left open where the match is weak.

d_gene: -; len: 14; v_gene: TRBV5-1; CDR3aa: CASSLGAGSWEQYF
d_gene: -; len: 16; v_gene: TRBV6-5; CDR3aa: CASSYVPTNREDKLFF
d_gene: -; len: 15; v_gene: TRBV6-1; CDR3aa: CASSELRGSQETQYF
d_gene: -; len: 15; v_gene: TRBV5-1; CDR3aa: CASSPVSTGHGEQFF
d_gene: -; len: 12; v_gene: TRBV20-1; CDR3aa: CSANDWQETQYF
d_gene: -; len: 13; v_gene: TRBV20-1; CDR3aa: CSARDWQNTEAFF
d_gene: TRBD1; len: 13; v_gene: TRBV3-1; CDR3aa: CASSPDRLGTQYF
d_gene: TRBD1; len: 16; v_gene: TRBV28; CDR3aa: CASVPIDRVSYNEQYF
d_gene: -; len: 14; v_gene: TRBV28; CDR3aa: CASSAGISGNTIYF
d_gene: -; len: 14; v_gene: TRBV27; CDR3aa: CASSIGGTNEKLFF
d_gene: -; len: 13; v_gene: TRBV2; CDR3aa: CASSGSVNYGYTF
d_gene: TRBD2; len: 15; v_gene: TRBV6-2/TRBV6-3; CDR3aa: CASTLIAGAHNEQFF
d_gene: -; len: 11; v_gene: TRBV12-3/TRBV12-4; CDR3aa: CASRGRGGYTF
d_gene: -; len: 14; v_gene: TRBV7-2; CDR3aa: CASSPMGGNEKLFF
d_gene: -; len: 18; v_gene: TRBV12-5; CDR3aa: CASGSSGLVGSGANVLTF
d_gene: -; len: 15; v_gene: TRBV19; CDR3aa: CASSIARMSKNIQYF
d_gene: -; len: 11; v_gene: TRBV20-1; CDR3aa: CSASYTDTQYF
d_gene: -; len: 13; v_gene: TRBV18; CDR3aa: CASSLDRLTEAFF
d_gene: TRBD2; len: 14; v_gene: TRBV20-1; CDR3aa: CSAHGSGGRDTQYF
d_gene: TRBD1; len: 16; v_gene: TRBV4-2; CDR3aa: CASSQEGTGDHQPQHF